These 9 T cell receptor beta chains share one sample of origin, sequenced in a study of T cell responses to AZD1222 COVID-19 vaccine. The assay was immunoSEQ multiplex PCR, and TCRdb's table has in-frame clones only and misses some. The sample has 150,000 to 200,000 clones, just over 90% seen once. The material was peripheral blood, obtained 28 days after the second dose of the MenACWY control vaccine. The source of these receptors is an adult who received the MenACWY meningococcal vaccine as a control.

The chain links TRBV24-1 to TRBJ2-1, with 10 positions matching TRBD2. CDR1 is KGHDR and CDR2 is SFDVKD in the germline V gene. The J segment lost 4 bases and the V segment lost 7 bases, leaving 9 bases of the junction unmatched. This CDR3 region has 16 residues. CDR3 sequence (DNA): TGTGCCACCAGACGGCTAGCGGGAGTGAGTTACAATGAGCAGTTCTTC. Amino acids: CATRRLAGVSYNEQFF.

For the CDR3, the DNA is TGTGCCAGTAGTGTAAGACAGGGAAATTCACCCCTCCACTTT. Its protein is CASSVRQGNSPLHF. The chain links TRBV19 to TRBJ1-6; 7 nucleotides agree with TRBD1. The germline gives CDR1 LNHDA, CDR2 SQIVND (reference sequence). This CDR3 contains 14 residues. With V trimmed by 5 bases and J by 7 bases, 5 bases remained unmatched.

CDR3 nucleotides: TGTGCCAGCAGTGAGTCTACCTATGGCTACACCTTC. Protein: CASSESTYGYTF. The rearrangement uses TRBV6-1 and TRBJ1-2; D is unresolved. This CDR3 is 12 amino acids long. Trimming pared 3 bases from V and 4 bases from J, leaving 6 bases between. Per the germline V gene, CDR1 is MNHNS and CDR2 is SASEGT.

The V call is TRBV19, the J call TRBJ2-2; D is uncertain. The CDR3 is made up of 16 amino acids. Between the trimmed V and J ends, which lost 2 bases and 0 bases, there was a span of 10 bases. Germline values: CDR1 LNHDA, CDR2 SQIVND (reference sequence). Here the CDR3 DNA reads TGTGCCAGTAGTATAAAGGCAGACGCGAACACCGGGGAGCTGTTTTTT. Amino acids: CASSIKADANTGELFF.

The CDR3 DNA reads as TGTGCCAGTTCCGGACTCCCTGAGGAGACCCAGTACTTC. This sequence encodes CASSGLPEETQYF. The chain joins TRBV19 to TRBJ2-5; maybe TRBD2 (5 bases). The CDR3 is 13 residues long. Trimming took off 8 bases at V and 5 bases at J, with 15 bases between the two ends. Looked up from germline, CDR1 is LNHDA and CDR2 is SQIVND (reference sequence).

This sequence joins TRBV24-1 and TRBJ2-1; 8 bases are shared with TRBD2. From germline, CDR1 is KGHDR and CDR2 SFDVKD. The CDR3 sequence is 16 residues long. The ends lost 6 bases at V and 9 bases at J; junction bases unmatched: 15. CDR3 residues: CATSSSSGSAMGEQFF. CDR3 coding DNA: TGTGCCACCAGTTCGTCTAGCGGGTCCGCAATGGGTGAGCAGTTCTTC.

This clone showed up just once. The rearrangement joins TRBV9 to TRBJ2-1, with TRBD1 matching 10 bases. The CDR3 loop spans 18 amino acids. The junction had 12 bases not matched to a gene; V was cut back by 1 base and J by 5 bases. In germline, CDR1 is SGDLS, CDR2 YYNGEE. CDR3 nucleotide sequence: TGTGCCAGCAGCGTAACCTTGGCCGGGGACAGGGGCGACAATGAGCAGTTCTTC. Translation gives CASSVTLAGDRGDNEQFF.

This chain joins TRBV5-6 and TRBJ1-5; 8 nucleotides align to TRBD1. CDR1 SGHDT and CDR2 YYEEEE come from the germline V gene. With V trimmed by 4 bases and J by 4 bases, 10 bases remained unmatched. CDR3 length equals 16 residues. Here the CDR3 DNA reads TGTGCCAGCAGCAAAGGACAGGGCTTAGGGAATCAGCCCCAGCATTTT. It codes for CASSKGQGLGNQPQHF. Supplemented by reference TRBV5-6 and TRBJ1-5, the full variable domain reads DAGVTQSPTHLIKTRGQQVTLRCSPKSGHDTVSWYQQALGQGPQFIFQYYEEEERQRGNFPDRFSGHQFPNYSSELNVNALLLGDSALYLCASSKGQGLGNQPQHFGDGTRLSIL.

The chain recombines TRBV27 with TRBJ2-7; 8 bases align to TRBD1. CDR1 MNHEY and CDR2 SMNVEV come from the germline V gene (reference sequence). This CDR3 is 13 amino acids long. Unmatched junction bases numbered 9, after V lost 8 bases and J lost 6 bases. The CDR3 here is CASEDRATSEQYF. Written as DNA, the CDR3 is TGTGCCAGCGAGGACAGGGCGACATCCGAGCAGTACTTC.